The 30 T cell receptor beta chains below come from one sample, sequenced in a study of shared clonotypes between healthy human individuals (TCRdb year 2020). Libraries were prepared through the immunoSEQ multiplex PCR assay. The table was pulled from immuneACCESS by TCRdb, which kept in-frame rearrangements only. Such tables lose some clones; where checked, under half of the loss comes from unresolved V genes, and the rest has no known cause. This sample holds 2 million to 2.5 million clones; approximately 94% were observed only once. The ten top clones hold roughly 0.13% of the sample. Material for sequencing was naive CD4+ T cells sorted from blood. In the paper's terms, the cell subset or site label means: CD45RA+ positively selected. Source of these receptors: a man between 18 and 35 years old in good health.

A single count supports this clone. V usage is TRBV18 and J usage is TRBJ2-7; D is uncertain. Germline V gene sequence: CDR1 KGHSH, CDR2 LQKENI. This CDR3 contains 15 residues. V lost 4 bases and J 0 bases, leaving 13 bases between the germline ends. CDR3: CASSLASDPSYEQYF. The CDR3 DNA reads TGTGCCAGCTCACTCGCGAGCGATCCCTCCTACGAGCAGTACTTC.

The rearrangement links TRBV7-2 to TRBJ2-3; D may be TRBD1 (5 bases). The length of the CDR3 is 16 residues. V dropped 0 bases and J dropped 0 bases, with 10 bases sitting between them. From germline, CDR1 is SGHTA and CDR2 FQGNSA. CDR3 amino acids: CASSLAGRISTDTQYF. The CDR3 nucleotides read TGTGCCAGCAGCTTAGCGGGGCGTATCAGCACAGATACGCAGTATTTT.

The genes are TRBV30 and TRBJ2-7; TRBD1 might be the D (5 bases). V lost 4 bases and J 1 base, leaving 14 bases between the germline ends. The CDR3 consists of 14 residues. Looked up from germline, CDR1 is GTSNPN and CDR2 is SVGIG (reference sequence). The CDR3: CAWMSDTTSYEQYF. Written as DNA, the CDR3 is TGTGCCTGGATGTCGGACACAACTTCCTACGAGCAGTACTTC. Combining the CDR3 with reference TRBV30 and TRBJ2-7 gives the whole variable domain SQTIHQWPATLVQPVGSPLSLECTVEGTSNPNLYWYRQAAGRGLQLLFYSVGIGQISSEVPQNLSASRPQDRQFILSSKKLLLSDSGFYLCAWMSDTTSYEQYFGPGTRLTVT.

The chain is built from TRBV30 and TRBJ1-5, with a tentative D call TRBD1 (5 bases). V gave up 0 bases and J gave up 0 bases, with 15 bases separating them. CDR3 size: 17 residues. Germline CDR1 GTSNPN, CDR2 SVGIG (reference sequence). The DNA for the CDR3 is TGTGCCTGGAGTGTACCTAGTGTCAGGGTTAGCAATCAGCCCCAGCATTTT. This encodes CAWSVPSVRVSNQPQHF.

V gene TRBV19 combines with J gene TRBJ2-2; D perhaps matches TRBD2 (5 bases). CDR3 size: 13 residues. Trimming took off 7 bases at V and 6 bases at J, with 12 bases between the two ends. Germline CDR1 reads LNHDA; CDR2 reads SQIVND (reference sequence). The CDR3 protein is CASIGVLPGELFF. CDR3 in DNA: TGTGCCAGTATCGGGGTCCTCCCCGGGGAGCTGTTTTTT.

Worth noting for this clone: Other DNA sequences in the same sample also yield this CDR3. Here the CDR3 DNA reads TGTGCCAGCAGTCGCGGGACAGGGAATGAGCAGTTCTTC. This encodes CASSRGTGNEQFF. The chain links TRBV2 to TRBJ2-1; 9 positions agree with TRBD1. The CDR3 has 13 amino acids. J was trimmed by 7 bases and V by 5 bases; bases with no gene match: 3. Germline V gene lookup returns CDR1 SNHLY and CDR2 FYNNEI. Variable domain in full (rest from reference TRBV2 and TRBJ2-1): EPEVTQTPSHQVTQMGQEVILRCVPISNHLYFYWYRQILGQKVEFLVSFYNNEISEKSEIFDDQFSVERPDGSNFTLKIRSTKLEDSAMYFCASSRGTGNEQFFGPGTRLTVL.

The gene calls are TRBV30 and TRBJ1-1; D gene unclear. Germline assignment: CDR1 GTSNPN and CDR2 SVGIG (reference sequence). The CDR3 is made up of 14 amino acids. Trimming removed 0 bases from V and 1 base from J, with 9 bases in between. In DNA form, the CDR3 reads TGTGCCTGGAGTGTACGGCAGACGAACACTGAAGCTTTCTTT. Its translation is CAWSVRQTNTEAFF.

The chain carries TRBV18 and TRBJ1-5; D remains unclear. V lost 0 bases and J lost 10, with 13 bases in between. CDR1 and CDR2 (germline): KGHSH, LQKENI. This CDR3 comprises 14 residues. The CDR3 protein is CASSPPAAGGPQHF. The CDR3 DNA reads as TGTGCCAGCTCACCACCGGCGGCAGGCGGCCCCCAGCATTTT.

Concerning this clone itself: This sample also contains other DNA sequences that code for the same CDR3. This rearrangement joins TRBV5-1 to TRBJ2-5; D perhaps matches TRBD2 (6 bases). This CDR3 spans 15 amino acids. Germline V CDR1 and CDR2: SGHRS, YFSETQ. V was clipped by 0 bases and J by 1 base, with 10 bases between them. CDR3 nucleotides: TGCGCCAGCAGCTTGGTAGGCGGGACCCAAGAGACCCAGTACTTC. Translating gives CASSLVGGTQETQYF.

J is TRBJ2-3 and V is TRBV18, with D possibly matching TRBD2 (6 bases). Germline V gene sequence: CDR1 KGHSH, CDR2 LQKENI. CDR3 length equals 14 residues. V was cut by 0 bases and J by 6 bases, with 10 bases left in between. DNA for the CDR3: TGTGCCAGCTCACCACCGGGACTCCAGGATACGCAGTATTTT. Translated: CASSPPGLQDTQYF.

As regards this clone: Other DNA variants within this sample encode the same CDR3. The CDR3 nucleotides read TGTGCCATAAGCGGGGGACAAGAGACCCAGTACTTC. Protein: CAISGGQETQYF. This chain connects TRBV10-3 to TRBJ2-5, with TRBD2 matching over 8 bases. The germline V gene encodes CDR1 ENHRY and CDR2 SYGVKD. V shed 9 bases and J 2 bases; nucleotides not matched to a gene: 2. The CDR3 length is 12 residues.

This chain's CDR3 is CASSMSSGGAYEQYF. CDR3 in DNA: TGTGCCAGTAGTATGTCTAGCGGGGGGGCTTACGAGCAGTACTTC. The rearrangement joins TRBV19 to TRBJ2-7; 12 bases match TRBD2. Germline CDR1 LNHDA, CDR2 SQIVND (reference sequence). The J segment lost 4 bases and the V segment lost 3 bases, leaving 4 bases of the junction unmatched. The CDR3 contains 15 residues.

V gene TRBV19 combines with J gene TRBJ1-1; 8 bases match TRBD1. Germline CDR1 reads LNHDA; CDR2 reads SQIVND (reference sequence). V trimming: 6 bases; J trimming: 5 bases; junction bases outside the gene matches: 11. The CDR3 consists of 15 residues. CDR3 amino acids: CASSQGRQGSTEAFF. The DNA of the CDR3 is TGTGCCAGTAGCCAGGGGAGACAGGGGTCGACTGAAGCTTTCTTT.

With regard to this clone: The same CDR3 arises from other DNA sequences in this sample as well. The chain joins TRBV30 to TRBJ1-5; a possible D gene is TRBD1 (6 bases). CDR1 is GTSNPN, CDR2 SVGIG, per germline (reference sequence). Trimming pared 0 bases from V and 2 bases from J, leaving 11 bases between. This CDR3 has 15 amino acids. Here the CDR3 DNA reads TGTGCCTGGAGTGTACAGGGCAGGGGCAATCAGCCCCAGCATTTT. Translating it yields CAWSVQGRGNQPQHF. Variable domain in full (rest from reference TRBV30 and TRBJ1-5): SQTIHQWPATLVQPVGSPLSLECTVEGTSNPNLYWYRQAAGRGLQLLFYSVGIGQISSEVPQNLSASRPQDRQFILSSKKLLLSDSGFYLCAWSVQGRGNQPQHFGDGTRLSIL.

This clone was found once. This rearrangement joins TRBV19 to TRBJ2-5; 8 nucleotides match TRBD1. This CDR3 contains 16 residues. CDR1 is LNHDA, CDR2 SQIVND, per germline (reference sequence). Losses at the gene ends were 4 bases for V and 5 bases for J; bases not matched to a gene: 12. CDR3 protein: CASSTGPTGGKETQYF. CDR3 nucleotide sequence: TGTGCCAGTAGTACGGGGCCAACAGGGGGGAAGGAGACCCAGTACTTC.

This rearrangement joins TRBV10-3 to TRBJ2-7; 8 bases align to TRBD1. Germline values: CDR1 ENHRY, CDR2 SYGVKD. CDR3 length: 16 residues. V lost 2 bases and J lost 7; bases outside the gene matches: 13. CDR3 sequence (DNA): TGTGCCATCAGTGAGAGGAAACCGGGACAGGCATCGGAGCAGTACTTC. Encoded protein: CAISERKPGQASEQYF.

The V gene is TRBV27, the J gene TRBJ2-6, with 9 bases lining up with TRBD1. Germline assignment: CDR1 MNHEY and CDR2 SMNVEV (reference sequence). CDR3 size: 18 residues. The junction had 8 bases not matched to a gene; V was cut back by 3 bases and J by 2 bases. CDR3 coding DNA: TGTGCCAGCAGTTTTCTCGGGACAGGGCTAGCTGGGGCCAACGTCCTGACTTTC. Its protein is CASSFLGTGLAGANVLTF.

V and J are TRBV4-2 and TRBJ1-1; weak D call: TRBD1 (6 bases). V lost 1 base to trimming and J lost 9 bases, with 9 bases between them. Germline CDR1 and CDR2: LGHNA and YNFKEQ. This CDR3 contains 12 residues. The CDR3 here is CASSQVQGQAFF. The CDR3 DNA reads as TGTGCCAGCAGCCAAGTCCAGGGGCAAGCTTTCTTT.

V gene TRBV9 combines with J gene TRBJ2-3, with a weak D call TRBD1 (6 bases). V lost 4 bases and J lost 0, with 12 bases in between. This CDR3 has 15 amino acids. CDR1 and CDR2 from the germline V gene are SGDLS and YYNGEE. The DNA for the CDR3 is TGTGCCAGCAGCCTGGGGACACACAGCACAGATACGCAGTATTTT. It yields the protein CASSLGTHSTDTQYF. Complete variable domain (other parts from reference TRBV9 and TRBJ2-3): DSGVTQTPKHLITATGQRVTLRCSPRSGDLSVYWYQQSLDQGLQFLIQYYNGEERAKGNILERFSAQQFPDLHSELNLSSLELGDSALYFCASSLGTHSTDTQYFGPGTRLTVL.

The chain employs TRBV11-2 and TRBJ2-1, with D maybe TRBD2 (5 bases). This CDR3 is 16 amino acids long. The ends were cut back, 3 bases at V and 0 bases at J, with 12 bases in the middle. Germline CDR1 is SGHAT and CDR2 is FQNNGV. The CDR3 DNA reads TGTGCCAGCAGCTTCGGTGAGGGAAGCTCCTACAATGAGCAGTTCTTC. This translates into CASSFGEGSSYNEQFF.

V is TRBV28 and J is TRBJ1-5, with unresolved D. V was trimmed by 2 bases and J by 9 bases, leaving 8 bases between them. Germline V lookup: CDR1 MDHEN, CDR2 SYDVKM. This CDR3 has 12 amino acids. The CDR3 reads CASSLQPWPQHF. Written as DNA, the CDR3 is TGTGCCAGCAGTTTACAGCCGTGGCCCCAGCATTTT.

The chain is built from TRBV1 and TRBJ2-1; no DNA check was done on the table's D call, TRBD2. TRBV1 has pseudogene status. CDR3 length: 18 residues. CDR3 amino acids: CTSSQAPSGGPLHNEQFF. CDR3 DNA sequence: TGCACCAGCAGCCAAGCTCCGAGCGGGGGTCCCCTACACAATGAGCAGTTCTTC.

This clone appeared once. The chain couples TRBV9 to TRBJ1-1; maybe TRBD1 (5 bases). With 4 bases removed from V and 2 bases from J, the gap between germline ends came to 15 bases. Germline values: CDR1 SGDLS, CDR2 YYNGEE. This CDR3 contains 15 residues. In nucleotides, the CDR3 is TGTGCCAGCAGCAAGCCGGGACGCCATAACACTGAAGCTTTCTTT. Its translation: CASSKPGRHNTEAFF.

The V gene is TRBV9, the J gene TRBJ2-2; 9 positions agree with TRBD2. Germline assignment: CDR1 SGDLS and CDR2 YYNGEE. The CDR3 spans 17 residues. The V and J ends lost 4 bases and 4 bases, in that order; junction bases with no gene match: 11. The DNA for the CDR3 is TGTGCCAGCAGCCCCAAAGAGCTAGCGGGGCTCACCGGGGAGCTGTTTTTT. Protein product: CASSPKELAGLTGELFF.

The CDR3 DNA sequence: TGTGCCAGCAGCTTGACTGATAATGAGCAGTTCTTC. Protein sequence: CASSLTDNEQFF. The gene calls are TRBV5-4 and TRBJ2-1; D unclear. Germline V gives CDR1 SGHNT, CDR2 YYREEE (reference sequence). This CDR3 region has 12 residues. The V gene lost 1 base and the J gene lost 7 bases, with 6 bases spanning the gap.

The chain links TRBV6-6 to TRBJ1-5, with D possibly TRBD1 on 6 matching bases. There are 14 residues in the CDR3. V lost 5 bases to trimming and J lost 0 bases, with 8 bases between them. Germline V gene sequence: CDR1 MNHNY, CDR2 SVGAGI (reference sequence). The CDR3 sequence: CASSRRGSNQPQHF. The CDR3 region has the DNA TGTGCCAGCAGTCGCAGGGGTAGCAATCAGCCCCAGCATTTT.

V is TRBV29-1 and J is TRBJ1-1, with D perhaps matching TRBD1 (6 bases). This CDR3 comprises 11 residues. Germline CDR1 and CDR2: SQVTM and ANQGSEA. The V and J ends lost 6 bases and 7 bases respectively, with 12 bases between them. CDR3 loop: CSVQQGDEAFF. The CDR3 DNA is TGCAGCGTCCAACAGGGCGATGAAGCTTTCTTT.

The chain recombines TRBV7-2 with TRBJ2-4; no reliable D call. Germline loops: CDR1 SGHTA, CDR2 FQGNSA. The CDR3 loop spans 12 amino acids. V lost 5 bases and J lost 6, with 8 bases in between. CDR3 residues: CASSPPGNIQYF. CDR3 in DNA: TGTGCCAGCAGCCCCCCAGGAAACATTCAGTACTTC.

This clone was observed once. This rearrangement joins TRBV5-4 to TRBJ1-2; perhaps TRBD1 as D (5 bases). Germline V CDR1 and CDR2: SGHNT, YYREEE (reference sequence). CDR3 length equals 15 residues. Trimming cost V 4 bases and J 4 bases, with 17 bases left between them. CDR3 nucleotide sequence: TGTGCCAGCAGCCCGGATTCAGGGTCTGCCTATGGCTACACCTTC. Encoded protein: CASSPDSGSAYGYTF.

The chain couples TRBV9 to TRBJ1-2, with TRBD1 identical over 8 bases. The CDR3 loop spans 14 amino acids. Trimming at V came to 4 bases and at J to 2 bases, leaving 4 bases not matched to a gene. Looked up from germline, CDR1 is SGDLS and CDR2 is YYNGEE. The CDR3 here is CASSLGQGNYGYTF. Here the CDR3 DNA reads TGTGCCAGCAGCCTCGGACAGGGCAACTATGGCTACACCTTC.